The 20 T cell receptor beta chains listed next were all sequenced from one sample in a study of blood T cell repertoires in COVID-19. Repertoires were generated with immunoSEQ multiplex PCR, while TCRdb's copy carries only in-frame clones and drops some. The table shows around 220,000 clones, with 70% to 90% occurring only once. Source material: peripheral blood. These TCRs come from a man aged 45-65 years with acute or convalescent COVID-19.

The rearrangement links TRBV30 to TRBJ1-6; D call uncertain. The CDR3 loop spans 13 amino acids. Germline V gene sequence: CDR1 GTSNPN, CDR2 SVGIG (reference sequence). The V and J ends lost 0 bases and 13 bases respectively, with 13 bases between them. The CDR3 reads CAWSVSEHRPLHF. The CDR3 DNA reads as TGTGCCTGGAGTGTAAGCGAGCATAGGCCCCTCCACTTT.

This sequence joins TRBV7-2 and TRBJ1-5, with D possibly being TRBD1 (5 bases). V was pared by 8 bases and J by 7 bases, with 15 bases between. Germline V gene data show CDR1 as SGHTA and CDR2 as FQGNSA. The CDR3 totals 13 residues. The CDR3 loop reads CASSGRGRQPQHF. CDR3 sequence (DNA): TGTGCCAGCTCGGGGAGGGGCAGGCAGCCCCAGCATTTT.

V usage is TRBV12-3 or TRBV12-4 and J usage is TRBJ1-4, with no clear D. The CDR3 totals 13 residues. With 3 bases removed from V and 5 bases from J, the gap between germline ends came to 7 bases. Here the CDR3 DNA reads TGTGCCAGCAGTTTCTTCAGAAATGAAAAACTGTTTTTT. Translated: CASSFFRNEKLFF.

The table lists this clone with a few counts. CDR3 in DNA: TGTGCCAGCAGTTTAGACTCAAATCAGTACTTC. This sequence encodes CASSLDSNQYF. The rearrangement links TRBV12-3 or TRBV12-4 to TRBJ2-4; D not resolved. The CDR3 has 11 amino acids. V lost 1 base, J lost 12 bases, and 7 bases lay in between.

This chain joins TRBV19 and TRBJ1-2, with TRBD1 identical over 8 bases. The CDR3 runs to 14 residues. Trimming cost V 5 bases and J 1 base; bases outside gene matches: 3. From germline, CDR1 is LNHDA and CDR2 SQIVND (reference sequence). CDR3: CASSLDRDNYGYTF. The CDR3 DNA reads TGTGCCAGTAGTTTGGACAGGGATAACTATGGCTACACCTTC.

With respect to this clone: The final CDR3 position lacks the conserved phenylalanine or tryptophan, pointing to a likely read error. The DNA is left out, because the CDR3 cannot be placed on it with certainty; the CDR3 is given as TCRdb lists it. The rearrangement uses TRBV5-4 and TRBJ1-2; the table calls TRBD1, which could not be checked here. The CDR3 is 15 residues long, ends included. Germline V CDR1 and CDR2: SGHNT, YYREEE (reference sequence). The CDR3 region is CASSRGQGGTFGYTV.

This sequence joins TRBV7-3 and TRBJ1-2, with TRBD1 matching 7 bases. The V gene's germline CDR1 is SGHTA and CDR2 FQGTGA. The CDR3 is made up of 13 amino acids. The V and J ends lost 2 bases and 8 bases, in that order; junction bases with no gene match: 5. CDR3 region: CASSLYRGAGYTF. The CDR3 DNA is TGTGCCAGCAGCTTATACAGGGGTGCGGGCTACACCTTC.

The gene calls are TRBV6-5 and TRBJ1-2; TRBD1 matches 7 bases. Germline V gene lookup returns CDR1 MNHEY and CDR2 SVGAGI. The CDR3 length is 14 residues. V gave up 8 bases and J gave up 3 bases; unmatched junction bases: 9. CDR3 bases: TGTGCCAGCCTTTCCTGGACAGGAGACTATGGCTACACCTTC. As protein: CASLSWTGDYGYTF.

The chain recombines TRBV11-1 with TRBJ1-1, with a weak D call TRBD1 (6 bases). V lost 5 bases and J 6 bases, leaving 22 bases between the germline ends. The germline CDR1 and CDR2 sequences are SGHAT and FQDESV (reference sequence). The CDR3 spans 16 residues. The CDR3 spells CASSGQPDPGSAEAFF. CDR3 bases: TGTGCCAGCAGCGGACAGCCAGATCCAGGGAGCGCTGAAGCTTTCTTT.

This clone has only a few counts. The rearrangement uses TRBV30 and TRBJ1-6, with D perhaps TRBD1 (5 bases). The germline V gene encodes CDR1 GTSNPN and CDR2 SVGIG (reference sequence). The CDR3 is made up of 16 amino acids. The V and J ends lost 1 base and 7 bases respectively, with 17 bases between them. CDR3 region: CAWSGGTPGGNSPLHF. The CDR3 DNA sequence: TGTGCCTGGAGTGGGGGGACGCCCGGGGGAAATTCACCCCTCCACTTT.

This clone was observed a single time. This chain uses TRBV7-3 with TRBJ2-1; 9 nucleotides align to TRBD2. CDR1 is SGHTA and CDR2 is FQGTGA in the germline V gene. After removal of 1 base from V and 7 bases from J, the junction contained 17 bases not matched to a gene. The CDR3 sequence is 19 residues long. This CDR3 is CASSLRGSGGTFARNEQFF. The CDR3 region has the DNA TGTGCCAGCAGCTTAAGGGGTAGCGGGGGAACCTTCGCCAGGAATGAGCAGTTCTTC.

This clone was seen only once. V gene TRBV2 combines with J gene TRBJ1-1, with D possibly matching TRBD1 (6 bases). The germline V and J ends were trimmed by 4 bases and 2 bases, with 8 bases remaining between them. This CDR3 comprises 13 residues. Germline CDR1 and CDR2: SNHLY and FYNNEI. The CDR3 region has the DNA TGTGCCAGCAGTGGGGACACAAACACTGAAGCTTTCTTT. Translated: CASSGDTNTEAFF.

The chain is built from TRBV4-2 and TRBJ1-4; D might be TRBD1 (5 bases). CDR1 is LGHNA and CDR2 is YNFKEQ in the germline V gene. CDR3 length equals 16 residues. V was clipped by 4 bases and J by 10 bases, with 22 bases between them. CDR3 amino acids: CASSLWSGTDEGKLFF. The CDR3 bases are TGTGCCAGCAGCCTTTGGAGCGGGACCGACGAGGGAAAACTGTTTTTT.

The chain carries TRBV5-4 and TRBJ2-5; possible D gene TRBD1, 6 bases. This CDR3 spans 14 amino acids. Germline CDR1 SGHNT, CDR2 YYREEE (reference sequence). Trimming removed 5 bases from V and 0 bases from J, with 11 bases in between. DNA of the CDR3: TGTGCCAGCAGTCACCAGGGGTACCAAGAGACCCAGTACTTC. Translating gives CASSHQGYQETQYF.

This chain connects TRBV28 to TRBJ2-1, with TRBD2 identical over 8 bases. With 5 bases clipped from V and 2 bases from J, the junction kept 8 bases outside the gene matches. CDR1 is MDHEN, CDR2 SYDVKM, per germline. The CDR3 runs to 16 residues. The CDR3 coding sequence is TGTGCCAGCAGTCCCCCGGGTAGCGGGGCCTACAATGAGCAGTTCTTC. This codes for CASSPPGSGAYNEQFF.

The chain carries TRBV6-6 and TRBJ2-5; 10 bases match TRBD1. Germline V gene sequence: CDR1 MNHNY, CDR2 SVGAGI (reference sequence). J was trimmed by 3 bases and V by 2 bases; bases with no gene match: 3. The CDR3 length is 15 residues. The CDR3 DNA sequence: TGTGCCAGCAGTTACCGGGGACAGGGGAAAGAGACCCAGTACTTC. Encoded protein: CASSYRGQGKETQYF.

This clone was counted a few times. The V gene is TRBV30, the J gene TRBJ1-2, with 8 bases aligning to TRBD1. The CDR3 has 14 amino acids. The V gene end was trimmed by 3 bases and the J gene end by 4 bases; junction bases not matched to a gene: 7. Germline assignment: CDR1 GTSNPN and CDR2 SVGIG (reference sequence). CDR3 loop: CAWSRDRRLYGYTF. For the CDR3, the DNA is TGTGCCTGGAGCCGGGACAGGCGGCTCTATGGCTACACCTTC.

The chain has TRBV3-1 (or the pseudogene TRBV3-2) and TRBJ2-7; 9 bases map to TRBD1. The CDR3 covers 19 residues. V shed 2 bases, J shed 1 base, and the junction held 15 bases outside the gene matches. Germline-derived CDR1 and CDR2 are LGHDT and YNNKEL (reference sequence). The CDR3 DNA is TGTGCCAGCAGCCAATCCCTTATCCGGTCGGGACAGGGTTCCTACGAGCAGTACTTC. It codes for CASSQSLIRSGQGSYEQYF.

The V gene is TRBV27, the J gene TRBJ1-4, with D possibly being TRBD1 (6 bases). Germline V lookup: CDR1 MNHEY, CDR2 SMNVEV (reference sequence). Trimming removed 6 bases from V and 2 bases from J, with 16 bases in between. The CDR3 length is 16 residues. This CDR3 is CASSSSKGGTNEKLFF. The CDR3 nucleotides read TGTGCCAGCAGCTCATCCAAGGGGGGGACTAATGAAAAACTGTTTTTT.

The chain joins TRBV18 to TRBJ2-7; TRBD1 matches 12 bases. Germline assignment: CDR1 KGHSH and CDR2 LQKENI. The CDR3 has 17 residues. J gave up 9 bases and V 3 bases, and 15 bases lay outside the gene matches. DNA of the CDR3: TGTGCCAGCTCACCGCCCACCTCCGGGACAGGGGGCTTTGTGCAGTACTTC. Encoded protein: CASSPPTSGTGGFVQYF.